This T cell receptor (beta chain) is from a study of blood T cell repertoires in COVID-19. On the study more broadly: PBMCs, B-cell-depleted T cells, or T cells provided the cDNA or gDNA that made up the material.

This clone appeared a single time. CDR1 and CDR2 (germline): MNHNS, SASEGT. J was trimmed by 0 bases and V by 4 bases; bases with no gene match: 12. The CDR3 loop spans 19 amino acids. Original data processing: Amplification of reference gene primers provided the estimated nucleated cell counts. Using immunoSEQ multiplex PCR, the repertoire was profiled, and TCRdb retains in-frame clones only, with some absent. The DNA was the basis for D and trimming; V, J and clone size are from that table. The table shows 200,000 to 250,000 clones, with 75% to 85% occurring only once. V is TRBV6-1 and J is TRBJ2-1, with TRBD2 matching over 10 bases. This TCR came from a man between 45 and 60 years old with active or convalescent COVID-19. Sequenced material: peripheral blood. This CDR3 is CASSGPTSGDTFSYNEQFF. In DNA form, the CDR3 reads TGTGCCAGCAGTGGCCCCACTAGCGGGGACACCTTCTCCTACAATGAGCAGTTCTTC.